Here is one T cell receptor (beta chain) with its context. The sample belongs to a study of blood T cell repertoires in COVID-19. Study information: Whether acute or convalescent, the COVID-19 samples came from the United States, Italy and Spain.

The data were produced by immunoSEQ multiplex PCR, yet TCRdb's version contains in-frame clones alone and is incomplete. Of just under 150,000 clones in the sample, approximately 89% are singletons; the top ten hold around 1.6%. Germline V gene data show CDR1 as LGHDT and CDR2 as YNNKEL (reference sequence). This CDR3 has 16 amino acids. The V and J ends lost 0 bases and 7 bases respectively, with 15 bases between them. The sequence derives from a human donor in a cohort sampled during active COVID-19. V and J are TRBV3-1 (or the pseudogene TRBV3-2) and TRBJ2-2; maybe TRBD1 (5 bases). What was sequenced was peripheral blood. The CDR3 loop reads CASSQDVGLIGGELFF. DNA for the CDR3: TGTGCCAGCAGCCAAGACGTGGGGCTAATAGGCGGGGAGCTGTTTTTT.